Detailed here is one TCR beta chain. The antigen is undetermined. This CDR3 spans 16 amino acids. The V segment lost 2 bases and the J segment 10 bases; nucleotides outside the gene matches: 8. The V gene's germline CDR1 is KGHSH and CDR2 LQKENI. This specimen belongs to a study of OX40 agonist ivuxolimab in advanced cancers. The wider study: With a range of about 23 to 85, age averaged about 58 years, and approximately 83% were male. Partial responses occurred in three patients (one hepatocellular carcinoma, two cutaneous melanoma).

Clones were sequenced by immunoSEQ multiplex PCR, and TCRdb holds only the in-frame ones, with some missing. The sample lists about 48,000 clones; about 88% were seen once. Study-level points and caveats: The 0.1-3.0 mg/kg partial responders had among the lowest clonal expansion.

The sample in question was CD4+ or CD8+ T cells sorted from blood, obtained in a trial of the OX40 agonist ivuxolimab. The receptor was derived from an adult with an advanced solid tumor such as melanoma, head and neck, liver or kidney cancer. The chain has TRBV18 and TRBJ1-6, with 10 bases lining up with TRBD1. CDR3 sequence reads: CASSPTATGGESPLHF. CDR3 bases: TGTGCCAGCTCACCAACCGCGACAGGGGGCGAATCACCCCTCCACTTT. Together with reference TRBV18 and TRBJ1-6, the CDR3 gives the full variable domain: NAGVMQNPRHLVRRRGQEARLRCSPMKGHSHVYWYRQLPEEGLKFMVYLQKENIIDESGMPKERFSAEFPKEGPSILRIQQVVRGDSAAYFCASSPTATGGESPLHFGNGTRLTVT.